These 5 T cell receptor beta chains were all obtained from the same sample, sequenced in a study of T cells of healthy individuals. TCRdb redid the calling of the 5' RACE reads with MiXCR, one entry per CDR3 protein. The sample contains just over 40,000 distinct CDR3 sequences, approximately 4.5% of which appear only once. These receptors came from a human donor in good health.

This clonotype was counted only a few times. CDR3 DNA sequence: TGTGCCAGCAGCTTGAGTGTCCAAGGTTCCTATGGCTACACCTTC. Protein sequence: CASSLSVQGSYGYTF. J is TRBJ1-2 and V is TRBV5-4; no clear D. Germline values: CDR1 SGHNT, CDR2 YYREEE (reference sequence). Trimming pared 1 base from V and 4 bases from J, leaving 14 bases between. This CDR3 spans 15 amino acids.

This clonotype was picked up many times. The chain recombines TRBV11-2 with TRBJ1-6, with D tentatively TRBD1 (5 bases). Germline V gene data show CDR1 as SGHAT and CDR2 as FQNNGV. Trimming shortened V by 5 bases and J by 4 bases, and 15 bases separated the two germline ends. The CDR3 totals 16 residues. This CDR3 is CASSPRGQEYNSPLHF. The CDR3 DNA reads TGTGCCAGCAGCCCGAGGGGTCAGGAGTATAATTCACCCCTCCACTTT.

This clonotype came up a few times. This chain connects TRBV7-8 to TRBJ2-1; D is undetermined. V gave up 1 base and J gave up 5 bases, with 9 bases separating them. In germline, CDR1 is SGHVS, CDR2 FQNEAQ. This CDR3 has 14 residues. As DNA, the CDR3 is TGTGCCAGCAGCTTAGGGTCGTACGACAATGAGCAGTTCTTC. Translation: CASSLGSYDNEQFF.

V and J are TRBV7-9 and TRBJ2-3; 12 bases align to TRBD2. Germline-derived CDR1 and CDR2 are SEHNR and FQNEAQ (reference sequence). After removal of 6 bases from V and 4 bases from J, the junction contained 11 bases not matched to a gene. The CDR3 extends over 17 amino acids. The DNA of the CDR3 is TGTGCCAGCAGTCGACTAGCGGGAGCCAGAATTGCAGATACGCAGTATTTT. Protein product: CASSRLAGARIADTQYF. Full variable domain (remainder filled in from reference TRBV7-9 and TRBJ2-3): DTGVSQNPRHKITKRGQNVTFRCDPISEHNRLYWYRQTLGQGPEFLTYFQNEAQLEKSRLLSDRFSAERPKGSFSTLEIQRTEQGDSAMYLCASSRLAGARIADTQYFGPGTRLTVL.

This clonotype has ten or more counts. The chain carries TRBV24-1 and TRBJ2-5, with D possibly being TRBD1 (5 bases). V shed 4 bases and J shed 5 bases, with 19 bases lying between them. Germline V gene lookup returns CDR1 KGHDR and CDR2 SFDVKD. The CDR3 is 16 residues long. CDR3 region: CATSESGRTKFETQYF. DNA of the CDR3: TGTGCCACCAGTGAATCAGGGCGAACAAAATTCGAGACCCAGTACTTC.